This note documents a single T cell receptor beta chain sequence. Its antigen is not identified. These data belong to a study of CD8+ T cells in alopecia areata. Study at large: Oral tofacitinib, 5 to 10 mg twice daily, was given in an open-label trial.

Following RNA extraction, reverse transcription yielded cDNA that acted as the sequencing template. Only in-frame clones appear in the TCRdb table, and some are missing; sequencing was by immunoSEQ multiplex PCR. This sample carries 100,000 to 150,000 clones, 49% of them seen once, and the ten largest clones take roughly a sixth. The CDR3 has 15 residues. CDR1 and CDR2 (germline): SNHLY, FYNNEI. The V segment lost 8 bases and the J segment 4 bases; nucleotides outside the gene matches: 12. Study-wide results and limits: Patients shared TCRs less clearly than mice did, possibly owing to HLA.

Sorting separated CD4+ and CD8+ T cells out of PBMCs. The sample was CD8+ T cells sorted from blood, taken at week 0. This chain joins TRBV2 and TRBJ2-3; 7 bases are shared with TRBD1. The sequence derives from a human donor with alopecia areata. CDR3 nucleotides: TGTGCCAGCCTCAGAGCAGGGGGATTGTCAGATACGCAGTATTTT. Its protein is CASLRAGGLSDTQYF.